Shown below are 22 T cell receptor beta chains from a single sample sequenced in a study of shared clonotypes between healthy human individuals. Method: immunoSEQ multiplex PCR; TCRdb's copy keeps in-frame clones and lacks some. This table holds about 490,000 clones, less than 80% found once. The sequenced material came from PBMCs. The source is a woman aged 40 to 49 in good health. Some clones in this sample may be carry-over from other donors' samples.

The chain recombines TRBV19 with TRBJ2-3, with no clear D. The V and J ends lost 1 base and 1 base respectively, with 9 bases between them. Germline V gives CDR1 LNHDA, CDR2 SQIVND (reference sequence). The CDR3 has 15 amino acids. CDR3 sequence (DNA): TGTGCCAGTAGTATAGGCCAGCTGGGCACAGATACGCAGTATTTT. Translation: CASSIGQLGTDTQYF.

This clone has just a few counts. The junction differs from germline at one of its ends, possibly a read error. The chain uses TRBV30 and TRBJ2-7; 7 bases are a match to TRBD2. Looked up from germline, CDR1 is GTSNPN and CDR2 is SVGIG (reference sequence). The CDR3 totals 14 residues. Written as DNA, the CDR3 is TGTGCCTGGAGTGTACCCGGGGGAGGGTACGGGCAGTACTTC. This translates into CAWSVPGGGYGQYF.

The genes are TRBV4-1 and TRBJ2-7; 9 nucleotides match TRBD2. The CDR3 length is 18 residues. Germline V gene sequence: CDR1 MGHRA, CDR2 YSYEKL. V shed 0 bases, J shed 2 bases, and the junction held 11 bases outside the gene matches. Here the CDR3 reads CASSQEGLAGQGAYEQYF. CDR3 nucleotides: TGCGCCAGCAGCCAAGAGGGGCTAGCGGGACAAGGGGCCTACGAGCAGTACTTC.

The chain carries TRBV5-6 and TRBJ2-3, with no clear D. V gave up 0 bases and J gave up 0 bases, with 5 bases separating them. This CDR3 region has 14 residues. Germline V gene sequence: CDR1 SGHDT, CDR2 YYEEEE. The CDR3 spells CASSLAASTDTQYF. CDR3 coding DNA: TGTGCCAGCAGCTTGGCGGCTAGCACAGATACGCAGTATTTT.

J is TRBJ1-1 and V is TRBV6-1; 7 nucleotides align to TRBD1. V shed 2 bases, J shed 4 bases, and the junction held 13 bases outside the gene matches. There are 17 residues in the CDR3. Looked up from germline, CDR1 is MNHNS and CDR2 is SASEGT. CDR3 residues: CASSERPSDRVGTEAFF. The DNA of the CDR3 is TGTGCCAGCAGTGAACGTCCCAGTGACAGGGTTGGCACTGAAGCTTTCTTT.

This chain links TRBV5-1 with TRBJ2-5; D possibly corresponds to TRBD2 (6 bases). The CDR3 contains 16 residues. Germline V gene data show CDR1 as SGHRS and CDR2 as YFSETQ. With 3 bases removed from V and 1 base from J, the gap between germline ends came to 16 bases. The CDR3 loop reads CASSSGVAGTQETQYF. In nucleotides, the CDR3 is TGCGCCAGCAGCTCCGGCGTCGCGGGAACCCAAGAGACCCAGTACTTC. The whole variable domain, filled in from reference TRBV5-1 and TRBJ2-5, reads KAGVTQTPRYLIKTRGQQVTLSCSPISGHRSVSWYQQTPGQGLQFLFEYFSETQRNKGNFPGRFSGRQFSNSRSEMNVSTLELGDSALYLCASSSGVAGTQETQYFGPGTRLLVL.

The chain uses TRBV10-3 and TRBJ1-3, with TRBD1 matching 11 bases. V lost 6 bases to trimming and J lost 4 bases; unmatched junction nucleotides: 5. Germline V gives CDR1 ENHRY, CDR2 SYGVKD. The CDR3 runs 15 residues. In DNA, the CDR3 is TGTGCCATCAGCGGACAGGGGGCGCCGGGAAACACCATATATTTT. Translation gives CAISGQGAPGNTIYF.

This clone was counted a single time. V and J are TRBV2 and TRBJ1-5; maybe TRBD1 (5 bases). This CDR3 contains 13 residues. V was shortened by 6 bases and J by 6 bases, with 12 bases between the two germline ends. CDR1 is SNHLY and CDR2 is FYNNEI in the germline V gene. The CDR3 bases are TGTGCCAGCAGAGGGGAGGAGGGTCAGCCCCAGCATTTT. Protein sequence: CASRGEEGQPQHF.

This clone occurred many times. The rearrangement links TRBV5-4 to TRBJ2-3; TRBD2 is a possible D gene (5 bases). The CDR3 extends over 13 amino acids. Trimming took off 4 bases at V and 1 base at J, with 7 bases between the two ends. Germline V lookup: CDR1 SGHNT, CDR2 YYREEE (reference sequence). The CDR3 loop is CASSRRGTDTQYF. The CDR3 DNA reads as TGTGCCAGCAGCCGGCGGGGCACAGATACGCAGTATTTT.

This chain joins TRBV30 and TRBJ2-7; D possibly matches TRBD1 or TRBD2 (5 bases each). Germline V gives CDR1 GTSNPN, CDR2 SVGIG (reference sequence). The length of the CDR3 is 12 residues. Trimming shortened V by 1 base and J by 7 bases, and 11 bases separated the two germline ends. CDR3 in amino acids: CAWSGGYGEQYF. The CDR3 DNA reads as TGTGCCTGGAGTGGGGGGTACGGTGAGCAGTACTTC. The whole variable domain, remainder taken from reference TRBV30 and TRBJ2-7, is SQTIHQWPATLVQPVGSPLSLECTVEGTSNPNLYWYRQAAGRGLQLLFYSVGIGQISSEVPQNLSASRPQDRQFILSSKKLLLSDSGFYLCAWSGGYGEQYFGPGTRLTVT.

V usage is TRBV4-1 and J usage is TRBJ2-7; possible D gene TRBD1, 5 bases. The CDR3 consists of 15 residues. Germline lookup yields CDR1 MGHRA and CDR2 YSYEKL. V was clipped by 0 bases and J by 7 bases, with 16 bases between them. The CDR3 spells CASSQDYRKVREQYF. In DNA, the CDR3 is TGCGCCAGCAGCCAAGACTACAGGAAAGTTCGGGAGCAGTACTTC.

This sequence joins TRBV19 and TRBJ2-3; a weak D match, TRBD1 (6 bases). Trimming removed 7 bases from V and 3 bases from J, with 11 bases in between. The CDR3 has 13 amino acids. Germline V gene sequence: CDR1 LNHDA, CDR2 SQIVND (reference sequence). DNA for the CDR3: TGTGCCAGTACCGGCAGGGGTACAGATACGCAGTATTTT. Encoded protein: CASTGRGTDTQYF.

V gene TRBV28 combines with J gene TRBJ2-5; 9 bases are a match to TRBD1. Unmatched junction bases numbered 14, after V lost 7 bases and J lost 5 bases. Germline values: CDR1 MDHEN, CDR2 SYDVKM. CDR3 length equals 16 residues. For the CDR3, the DNA is TGTGCCAGCAACCCTCCGAGGGGACAGGGTACGGAGACCCAGTACTTC. Protein: CASNPPRGQGTETQYF. The whole variable domain, filled in from reference TRBV28 and TRBJ2-5, reads DVKVTQSSRYLVKRTGEKVFLECVQDMDHENMFWYRQDPGLGLRLIYFSYDVKMKEKGDIPEGYSVSREKKERFSLILESASTNQTSMYLCASNPPRGQGTETQYFGPGTRLLVL.

Here the CDR3 reads CASSPGLRDTEQYF. CDR3 sequence (DNA): TGTGCCAGCAGCCCGGGACTCCGCGACACAGAGCAGTACTTC. The J gene is TRBJ2-7, the V gene TRBV11-1, with D maybe TRBD2 (6 bases). The CDR3 totals 14 residues. Trimming took 5 bases from V and 7 from J, leaving 18 bases between them. From germline, CDR1 is SGHAT and CDR2 FQDESV (reference sequence).

As DNA, the CDR3 is TGTGCCAGCAGCTCCCCGGACAGGGTTTTTTCCTACGAGCAGTACTTC. The encoded protein is CASSSPDRVFSYEQYF. The V call is TRBV7-8, the J call TRBJ2-7; TRBD1 agrees at 8 bases. The CDR3 runs 16 residues. Germline CDR1 SGHVS, CDR2 FQNEAQ. Trimming cost V 4 bases and J 1 base; bases outside gene matches: 9.

V is TRBV18 and J is TRBJ2-7; D possibly corresponds to TRBD1 (7 bases). CDR3 length equals 18 residues. Looked up from germline, CDR1 is KGHSH and CDR2 is LQKENI. The V end was cut by 3 bases, the J end by 0 bases, with 21 bases between. In DNA, the CDR3 is TGTGCCAGCTCACCGCTGGTCCCGGGTCAGGGGGGCTCCTACGAGCAGTACTTC. This gives the protein CASSPLVPGQGGSYEQYF.

Concerning this clone: A read error may produce the germline difference seen at one junction end. The rearrangement links TRBV6-1 to TRBJ2-5; D possibly corresponds to TRBD2 (5 bases). Germline CDR1 is MNHNS and CDR2 is SASEGT. This CDR3 is 14 amino acids long. The CDR3 DNA reads TGTGCCGGCAGCCGGGCCGCGGGCTTAGAGACCCAGTACTTC. As protein: CAGSRAAGLETQYF.

The chain carries TRBV7-2 and TRBJ2-1, with D perhaps TRBD2 (5 bases). V shed 0 bases and J shed 0 bases, with 12 bases lying between them. This CDR3 contains 17 residues. The germline V gene has CDR1 SGHTA and CDR2 FQGNSA. As DNA, the CDR3 is TGTGCCAGCAGCTTAGCCGAACTAGGGAGCTCCTACAATGAGCAGTTCTTC. Translated, it gives CASSLAELGSSYNEQFF.

As regards this clone: A far more abundant clone sits one base away, making this likely a read error. Distinct nucleotide sequences in the sample also encode this CDR3. The chain carries TRBV6-1 and TRBJ2-7, with 8 nucleotides matching TRBD2. Germline values: CDR1 MNHNS, CDR2 SASEGT. The CDR3 is 15 amino acids. For the CDR3, the DNA is TGTGCCAGCAGTGCAGACGCCGGGGGGGTGTACGAGCAGTATTTC. Translated, it gives CASSADAGGVYEQYF.

V and J are TRBV7-2 and TRBJ1-5, with D perhaps matching TRBD1 (6 bases). V was pared by 5 bases and J by 2 bases, with 16 bases between. The CDR3 sequence is 16 residues long. From germline, CDR1 is SGHTA and CDR2 FQGNSA. The CDR3 is CASSRSWGAGNQPQHF. CDR3 coding DNA: TGTGCCAGCAGCCGGAGCTGGGGGGCTGGCAATCAGCCCCAGCATTTT.

This clone was seen a few times. The chain combines TRBV12-1 with TRBJ2-1; the table's D call, TRBD1, was not checked against the DNA. TRBV12-1 is an annotated pseudogene. CDR3 length: 16 amino acids. Here the CDR3 reads CASSPEPGQINNEQFF. Written as DNA, the CDR3 is TGTGCCAGCAGCCCAGAACCGGGACAGATTAACAATGAGCAGTTCTTC.

This chain links TRBV4-1 with TRBJ2-7, with D maybe TRBD2 (5 bases). Germline assignment: CDR1 MGHRA and CDR2 YSYEKL. Trimming removed 1 base from V and 2 bases from J, with 12 bases in between. This CDR3 comprises 15 residues. Written as DNA, the CDR3 is TGCGCCAGCAGCCAAGCGGGGTCCGGAACCTACGAGCAGTACTTC. Translating it yields CASSQAGSGTYEQYF.